This T cell receptor (beta chain) was retrieved from a study of shared T cell receptors in the human thymus. The CDR3 is 16 amino acids. Germline V gene sequence: CDR1 LGHNA, CDR2 YNFKEQ. V dropped 0 bases and J dropped 0 bases, with 9 bases sitting between them. TCRdb's table, derived via immunoSEQ multiplex PCR, lists solely in-frame clones and lacks some. The profile covers some 720,000 clones, with roughly 90% appearing a single time and around 0.0099% taken by the ten largest. These same data were also listed under a study on human thymus T cells. That report adds: All donors were healthy Finnish infants who were undergoing corrective surgery to treat congenital heart defects. Corrective heart surgery yielded the resections from which the thymus tissue came. V and J gene usage appeared biased in thymic and blood repertoires.

Input material: thymocytes. The J gene is TRBJ1-3, the V gene TRBV4-2; no clear D gene. This receptor was taken from a boy younger than two with a congenital heart defect. The CDR3 protein is CASSQDRHTSGNTIYF. CDR3 nucleotides: TGTGCCAGCAGCCAAGACAGACACACCTCTGGAAACACCATATATTTT.